The 32 T cell receptor beta chains below all came from one sample that was sequenced in a study of T cell repertoires in cytomegalovirus infection (dated by TCRdb to between 2018 and 2021). No antigens are known for them. The treatment or condition label corresponds to: in vitro stimulation with specific CMV peptide epitopes to enrich CMV-specific T cells. Sequenced on an Illumina HiSeq 1500. In TCRdb, the public reads were trimmed at Q25 with fastp and aligned with MiXCR, with productive beta chains retained. Identical CDR3 protein sequences are pooled into one entry, listed with their most common genes and DNA. This sample lists roughly 350,000 distinct CDR3 sequences; about a third were detected once. Of the sample, roughly 14% falls within the top ten clones. The starting material was cultured PBMCs, obtained from culture after CMV antigen stimulation. The receptors derive from a human donor in good health (CMV status not recorded). Some clones in this sample may be carry-over from other donors' samples.

This clonotype has more than one count but fewer than ten. The J gene is TRBJ1-5, the V gene TRBV23-1; TRBD1 matches 8 bases. TRBV23-1 has ORF status, its function being uncertain. The CDR3 runs to 20 residues. The ends lost 0 bases at V and 0 bases at J; junction bases unmatched: 13. CDR3 bases: TGCGCCAGCAGTCAATCTCACCCGACAGGGGACCTTAGTAGCAATCAGCCCCAGCATTTT. Translating gives CASSQSHPTGDLSSNQPQHF.

The genes are TRBV19 and TRBJ2-1; D may be TRBD2 (5 bases). The CDR3 sequence is 14 residues long. Germline values: CDR1 LNHDA, CDR2 SQIVND (reference sequence). The V end lost 7 bases, the J end lost 0 bases, and 10 bases lay between the germline ends. The CDR3 reads CASTRGSSYNEQFF. As DNA, the CDR3 is TGTGCCAGTACCAGAGGGAGCTCCTACAATGAGCAGTTCTTC.

The V call is TRBV28, the J call TRBJ2-5; maybe TRBD1 (6 bases). This CDR3 contains 15 residues. The V gene lost 2 bases and the J gene lost 4 bases, with 14 bases spanning the gap. From germline, CDR1 is MDHEN and CDR2 SYDVKM. The chain's CDR3 is CASSLGRGGRETQYF. As DNA, the CDR3 is TGTGCCAGCAGTTTAGGCAGGGGCGGAAGAGAGACCCAGTACTTC.

This clonotype was found a few times. The chain employs TRBV19 and TRBJ1-5; the match to TRBD1 covers 7 bases. CDR1 is LNHDA, CDR2 SQIVND, per germline (reference sequence). V lost 6 bases, J lost 5 bases, and 10 bases stayed unmatched. The CDR3 is made up of 15 amino acids. The CDR3 DNA follows: TGTGCCAGTAGATCGGACAGGTTGGGGCATCAGCCCCAGCATTTT. It encodes CASRSDRLGHQPQHF.

This clonotype has just a few counts. This chain links TRBV24-1 with TRBJ2-1; tentatively, D is TRBD1 (6 bases). Germline CDR1 KGHDR, CDR2 SFDVKD. Trimming shortened V by 2 bases and J by 5 bases, and 15 bases separated the two germline ends. This CDR3 region has 16 residues. DNA of the CDR3: TGTGCCACCAGTGATTCCTGGGGGCTAATTAACAATGAGCAGTTCTTC. Protein product: CATSDSWGLINNEQFF.

This chain uses TRBV7-2 with TRBJ2-2; TRBD2 matches at 7 bases. There are 17 residues in the CDR3. The V gene end was trimmed by 1 base and the J gene end by 0 bases; junction bases not matched to a gene: 5. Germline CDR1 is SGHTA and CDR2 is FQGNSA. The DNA of the CDR3 is TGTGCCAGCAGCTTAGGGAGGACTAGGACGAACACCGGGGAGCTGTTTTTT. Translated, it gives CASSLGRTRTNTGELFF.

For this clonotype: The CDR3 does not end in the conserved phenylalanine or tryptophan, so this is likely a read error. V gene TRBV6-5 combines with J gene TRBJ2-1; 10 bases map to TRBD2. CDR3 size: 16 residues. The germline V gene has CDR1 MNHEY and CDR2 SVGAGI. In DNA, the CDR3 is TGTGCCAGCATTTACGGACTAGCGGTACGGTCGAATGAGCAGTTCTCC. Translation: CASIYGLAVRSNEQFS.

The J gene is TRBJ1-2, the V gene TRBV20-1, with TRBD1 matching 8 bases. The germline V gene has CDR1 DFQATT and CDR2 SNEGSKA (reference sequence). With V trimmed by 3 bases and J by 8 bases, 8 bases remained unmatched. The CDR3 consists of 13 residues. The CDR3 spells CSARERTGRGYTF. In DNA form, the CDR3 reads TGCAGTGCTAGGGAAAGGACAGGGCGAGGCTACACCTTC.

The J gene is TRBJ2-5, the V gene TRBV6-4; 12 bases match TRBD2. V shed 4 bases and J 5 bases; nucleotides not matched to a gene: 14. The CDR3 is made up of 18 amino acids. CDR1 is MRHNA and CDR2 is SNTAGT in the germline V gene. CDR3 amino acids: CASSARTSGEYGGETQYF. The CDR3 coding sequence is TGTGCCAGCAGTGCACGGACTAGCGGGGAGTACGGTGGGGAGACCCAGTACTTC.

This clonotype was counted only a few times. The J gene is TRBJ2-2, the V gene TRBV7-2; D is unresolved. In germline, CDR1 is SGHTA, CDR2 FQGNSA. This CDR3 is 16 amino acids long. V was pared by 1 base and J by 2 bases, with 11 bases between. CDR3 in amino acids: CASSLVTSLNTGELFF. The CDR3 DNA sequence: TGTGCCAGCAGCTTAGTAACCTCCTTAAACACCGGGGAGCTGTTTTTT.

The chain recombines TRBV7-9 with TRBJ2-3; possibly TRBD2 for D (5 bases). CDR1 and CDR2 (germline): SEHNR, FQNEAQ (reference sequence). This CDR3 region has 16 residues. V was cut by 5 bases and J by 5 bases, with 20 bases left in between. Written as DNA, the CDR3 is TGTGCCAGCAGCCATTGGCAGGAAAGAGGAGGAGATACGCAGTATTTT. It yields the protein CASSHWQERGGDTQYF.

The chain links TRBV15 to TRBJ2-3, with 9 nucleotides matching TRBD2. Unmatched junction bases numbered 8, after V lost 0 bases and J lost 4 bases. Germline CDR1 is LNHNV and CDR2 is YYDKDF (reference sequence). The CDR3 totals 17 residues. CDR3 region: CATSRDHSGGRADTQYF. In DNA, the CDR3 is TGTGCCACCAGCAGAGACCATAGCGGGGGTCGGGCAGATACGCAGTATTTT. Full variable domain (remainder filled in from reference TRBV15 and TRBJ2-3): DAMVIQNPRYQVTQFGKPVTLSCSQTLNHNVMYWYQQKSSQAPKLLFHYYDKDFNNEADTPDNFQSRRPNTSFCFLDIRSPGLGDTAMYLCATSRDHSGGRADTQYFGPGTRLTVL.

This clonotype was seen more than once but under ten times. J is TRBJ2-7 and V is TRBV5-6; D is uncertain. The CDR3 spans 15 residues. The V and J ends lost 2 bases and 1 base respectively, with 13 bases between them. Germline values: CDR1 SGHDT, CDR2 YYEEEE. The CDR3: CASSLSGSLSYEQYV. CDR3 DNA: TGTGCCAGCAGCTTATCTGGGTCGTTGTCCTACGAGCAGTACGTC.

The gene calls are TRBV7-8 and TRBJ2-1, with 10 bases identical to TRBD2. V dropped 8 bases and J dropped 4; count of bases not matched to a gene: 11. The CDR3 is 16 amino acids. Germline lookup yields CDR1 SGHVS and CDR2 FQNEAQ. CDR3 sequence reads: CASCEGAGGGYNEQFF. CDR3 bases: TGTGCCAGCTGCGAAGGAGCGGGAGGGGGGTACAATGAGCAGTTCTTC. The whole variable domain, filled in from reference TRBV7-8 and TRBJ2-1, reads GAGVSQSPRYKVAKRGQDVALRCDPISGHVSLFWYQQALGQGPEFLTYFQNEAQLDKSGLPSDRFFAERPEGSVSTLKIQRTQQEDSAVYLCASCEGAGGGYNEQFFGPGTRLTVL.

The CDR3 coding sequence is TGTGCCAGCAGACTCGAGGGGAGGGCCTACAATGAGCAGTTCTTC. This encodes CASRLEGRAYNEQFF. The genes are TRBV6-5 and TRBJ2-1; 7 bases agree with TRBD2. V lost 6 bases to trimming and J lost 2 bases; unmatched junction nucleotides: 7. CDR1 and CDR2 from the germline V gene are MNHEY and SVGAGI. CDR3 length equals 15 residues.

This clonotype was recorded a few times. This chain joins TRBV20-1 and TRBJ2-7, with 14 bases matching TRBD2. CDR1 and CDR2 (germline): DFQATT, SNEGSKA (reference sequence). Trimming at V came to 1 base and at J to 3 bases, leaving 2 bases not matched to a gene. CDR3 length: 15 amino acids. The CDR3 bases are TGCAGTGCTAGAGGAGGGACTAGCGGGAGCTACGAGCAGTACTTC. Protein: CSARGGTSGSYEQYF.

This clonotype was detected ten times or more. CDR3 region: CASSFLAGGSLDTQYF. The DNA for the CDR3 is TGTGCCAGCAGCTTCCTAGCGGGAGGTTCCCTAGATACGCAGTATTTT. The rearrangement joins TRBV7-2 to TRBJ2-3; 11 positions agree with TRBD2. This CDR3 is 16 amino acids long. J was trimmed by 5 bases and V by 3 bases; bases with no gene match: 7. From germline, CDR1 is SGHTA and CDR2 FQGNSA.

V and J are TRBV6-5 and TRBJ1-6; TRBD1 agrees at 7 bases. This CDR3 region has 18 residues. Germline values: CDR1 MNHEY, CDR2 SVGAGI. J lost 0 bases, V lost 6 bases, and 11 bases had no gene match. The CDR3 DNA reads TGTGCCAGCAGCCCGACTCAGACAGGGAGCTCCTATAATTCACCCCTCCACTTT. Its protein product is CASSPTQTGSSYNSPLHF.

The chain links TRBV7-2 to TRBJ2-3; 9 positions agree with TRBD2. Germline V lookup: CDR1 SGHTA, CDR2 FQGNSA. This CDR3 region has 14 residues. The ends lost 5 bases at V and 3 bases at J; junction bases unmatched: 3. The CDR3 sequence is CASSISGSTDTQYF. The CDR3 bases are TGTGCCAGCAGCATTAGCGGGAGTACAGATACGCAGTATTTT.

This clonotype occurred once. This sequence joins TRBV2 and TRBJ2-2; TRBD2 aligns across 15 bases. The germline V gene encodes CDR1 SNHLY and CDR2 FYNNEI. Trimming cost V 7 bases and J 6 bases; bases outside gene matches: 3. The CDR3 runs to 15 residues. The chain's CDR3 is CASTGTSGRSGELFF. CDR3 DNA sequence: TGTGCCAGCACCGGGACTAGCGGGAGGTCCGGGGAGCTGTTTTTT.

This clonotype has only a few counts. This sequence joins TRBV6-1 and TRBJ1-6; D not resolved. The CDR3 runs 15 residues. Germline-derived CDR1 and CDR2 are MNHNS and SASEGT. With 3 bases removed from V and 2 bases from J, the gap between germline ends came to 8 bases. Written as DNA, the CDR3 is TGTGCCAGCAGTGAGGGCAGGACCTATAATTCACCCCTCCACTTT. This translates into CASSEGRTYNSPLHF.

This sequence joins TRBV7-6 and TRBJ2-1; 9 bases align to TRBD2. CDR3 length equals 18 residues. Trimming removed 5 bases from V and 0 bases from J; junction bases left unmatched: 11. Germline V gives CDR1 SGHVS, CDR2 FNYEAQ. CDR3 DNA: TGTGCCAGCAGCCTGATCTTAGCGGGAGTGGCCTCCTACAATGAGCAGTTCTTC. This encodes CASSLILAGVASYNEQFF.

CDR3 coding DNA: TGTGCCAGCAGCCAGAGCGGGAGGGCCACCTACGAGCAGTACTTC. It encodes CASSQSGRATYEQYF. The rearrangement joins TRBV16 to TRBJ2-7, with TRBD2 identical over 10 bases. The CDR3 has 15 amino acids. J gave up 2 bases and V 3 bases, and 4 bases lay outside the gene matches. Per germline, CDR1 KGHSY and CDR2 FQNENV.

The chain carries TRBV11-2 and TRBJ2-7; TRBD2 might be the D (5 bases). With 6 bases removed from V and 5 bases from J, the gap between germline ends came to 14 bases. The CDR3 extends over 13 amino acids. Germline loops: CDR1 SGHAT, CDR2 FQNNGV. CDR3 residues: CASSLGRAHEQYV. The CDR3 coding sequence is TGTGCCAGCAGTCTAGGGAGAGCCCACGAGCAGTACGTC.

V and J are TRBV4-2 and TRBJ2-1; D perhaps matches TRBD2 (5 bases). Looked up from germline, CDR1 is LGHNA and CDR2 is YNFKEQ. Between the trimmed V and J ends, which lost 4 bases and 6 bases, there was a span of 16 bases. This CDR3 is built from 15 residues. For the CDR3, the DNA is TGTGCCAGCAGCCTCCAAAGTGGAGGCCTCAATGAGCAGTTCTTC. Protein sequence: CASSLQSGGLNEQFF.

This clonotype was seen a few times. The chain links TRBV12-3 or TRBV12-4 to TRBJ2-3; a possible D gene is TRBD1 (6 bases). The V gene lost 0 bases and the J gene lost 2 bases, with 18 bases spanning the gap. This CDR3 contains 18 residues. CDR3 in amino acids: CASSLAPMWGHYTDTQYF. The DNA of the CDR3 is TGTGCCAGCAGTTTAGCCCCTATGTGGGGACACTACACAGATACGCAGTATTTT.

The rearrangement joins TRBV7-9 to TRBJ2-3; D gene uncertain. Trimming took 3 bases from V and 6 from J, leaving 13 bases between them. The germline V gene has CDR1 SEHNR and CDR2 FQNEAQ (reference sequence). This CDR3 spans 14 amino acids. CDR3 sequence reads: CASSLVAVQDTQYF. The CDR3 nucleotides are TGTGCCAGCAGCTTGGTGGCCGTTCAGGATACGCAGTATTTT.

The V gene is TRBV6-1, the J gene TRBJ2-7, with 10 nucleotides matching TRBD2. CDR3 length: 14 residues. The germline V gene has CDR1 MNHNS and CDR2 SASEGT. After removal of 5 bases from V and 2 bases from J, the junction contained 3 bases not matched to a gene. The CDR3 loop is CASSSLAGAYEQYV. CDR3 DNA sequence: TGTGCCAGCAGTTCTCTAGCGGGGGCCTACGAGCAGTACGTC.

This clonotype was seen more than once but under ten times. This rearrangement joins TRBV7-8 to TRBJ2-1; 8 nucleotides align to TRBD1. Germline trimming cut 2 bases from V and 5 bases from J; bases unmatched to any gene: 5. Germline CDR1 SGHVS, CDR2 FQNEAQ. CDR3 length: 15 residues. CDR3 in amino acids: CASSLRTGFNNEQFF. CDR3 sequence (DNA): TGTGCCAGCAGCTTACGGACAGGGTTCAACAATGAGCAGTTCTTC.

The rearrangement links TRBV3-1 to TRBJ1-4; D is ambiguous. The CDR3 has 14 residues. The germline V gene has CDR1 LGHDT and CDR2 YNNKEL (reference sequence). Trimming took 0 bases from V and 8 from J, leaving 10 bases between them. CDR3 DNA: TGTGCCAGCAGCCAAGATACCGGATCCGAAAAACTGTTTTTT. This codes for CASSQDTGSEKLFF.

The chain joins TRBV28 to TRBJ2-3; D perhaps matches TRBD1 (5 bases). CDR1 MDHEN and CDR2 SYDVKM come from the germline V gene. Trimming took 0 bases from V and 0 from J, leaving 25 bases between them. This CDR3 has 21 residues. CDR3 residues: CASSLWLDQTTEGASTDTQYF. The CDR3 DNA is TGTGCCAGCAGTTTATGGTTGGACCAAACTACGGAAGGGGCTAGCACAGATACGCAGTATTTT.

The CDR3 here is CASGVDYGYTF. The CDR3 DNA follows: TGCGCCAGCGGGGTGGACTATGGCTACACCTTC. The rearrangement joins TRBV5-1 to TRBJ1-2; D not certain. Trimming cost V 7 bases and J 3 bases, with 7 bases left between them. The CDR3 contains 11 residues. Germline V lookup: CDR1 SGHRS, CDR2 YFSETQ.